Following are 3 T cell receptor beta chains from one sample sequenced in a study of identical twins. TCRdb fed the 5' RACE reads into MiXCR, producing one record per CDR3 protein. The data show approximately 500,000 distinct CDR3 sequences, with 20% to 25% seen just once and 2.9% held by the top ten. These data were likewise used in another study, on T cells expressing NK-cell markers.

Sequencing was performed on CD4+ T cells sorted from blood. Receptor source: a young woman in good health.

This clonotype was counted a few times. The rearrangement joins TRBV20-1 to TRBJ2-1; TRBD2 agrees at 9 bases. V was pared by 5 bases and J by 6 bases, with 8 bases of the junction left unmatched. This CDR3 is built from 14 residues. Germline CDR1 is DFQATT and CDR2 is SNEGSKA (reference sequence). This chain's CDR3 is CSAAIAGEINEQFF. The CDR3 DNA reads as TGCAGTGCTGCGATAGCGGGAGAGATCAATGAGCAGTTCTTC.

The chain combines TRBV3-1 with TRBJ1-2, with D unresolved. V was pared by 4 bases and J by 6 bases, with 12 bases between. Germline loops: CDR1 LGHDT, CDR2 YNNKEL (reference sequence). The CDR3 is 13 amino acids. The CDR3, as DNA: TGTGCCAGCAGCCTTCGGACCACCGATGGCTACACCTTC. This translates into CASSLRTTDGYTF.

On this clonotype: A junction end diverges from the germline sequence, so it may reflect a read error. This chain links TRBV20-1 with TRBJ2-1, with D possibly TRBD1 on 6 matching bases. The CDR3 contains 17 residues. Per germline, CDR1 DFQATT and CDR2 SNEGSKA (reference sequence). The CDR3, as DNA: TGCAGCGCTAGAGCGACAGGCGGCGAACTTATCTACAATGAGCAGTTCTTC. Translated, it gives CSARATGGELIYNEQFF.